This TCR beta chain was captured by sequencing in a study of response to subunit inactivated influenza vaccine. Study-wide results and caveats: Authors proposed each seasonal influenza vaccination draws in few new T cells.

As for this clonotype: No antigen is known for it.

TCRdb recomputed calls from the RT-PCR reads with MiXCR, one row per CDR3 protein. The table has roughly 670,000 distinct CDR3 sequences, about 14% seen once. This CDR3 contains 16 residues. CDR1 and CDR2 (germline): SGHDT, YYEEEE. Trimming removed 4 bases at V and 2 bases at J, with 16 bases between. This clonotype was obtained from a man between 45 and 60 years old who received an inactivated influenza vaccine. Source: PBMCs from blood, taken roughly 15 days before vaccination. V is TRBV5-6 and J is TRBJ1-5; no definite D call. DNA of the CDR3: TGTGCCAGCAGCAAGGAAGGCTTAGACGGCAATCAGCCCCAGCATTTT. Its protein is CASSKEGLDGNQPQHF. The variable domain in full, completed from reference TRBV5-6 and TRBJ1-5, reads DAGVTQSPTHLIKTRGQQVTLRCSPKSGHDTVSWYQQALGQGPQFIFQYYEEEERQRGNFPDRFSGHQFPNYSSELNVNALLLGDSALYLCASSKEGLDGNQPQHFGDGTRLSIL.